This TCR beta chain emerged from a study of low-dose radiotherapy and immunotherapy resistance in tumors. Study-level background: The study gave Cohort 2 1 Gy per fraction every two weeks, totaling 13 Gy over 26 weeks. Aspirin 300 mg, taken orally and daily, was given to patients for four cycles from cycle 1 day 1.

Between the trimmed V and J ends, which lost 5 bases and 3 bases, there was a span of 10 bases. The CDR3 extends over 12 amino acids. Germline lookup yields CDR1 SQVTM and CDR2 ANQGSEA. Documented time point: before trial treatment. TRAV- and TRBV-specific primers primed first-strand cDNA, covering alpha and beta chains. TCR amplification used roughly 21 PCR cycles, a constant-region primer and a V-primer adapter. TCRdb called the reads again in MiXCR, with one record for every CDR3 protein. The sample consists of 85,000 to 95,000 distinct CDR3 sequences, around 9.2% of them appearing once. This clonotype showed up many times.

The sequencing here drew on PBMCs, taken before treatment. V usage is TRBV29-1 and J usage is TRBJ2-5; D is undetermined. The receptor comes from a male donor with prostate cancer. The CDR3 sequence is CSVRPPEETQYF. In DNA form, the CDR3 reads TGCAGCGTTCGGCCGCCAGAAGAGACCCAGTACTTC.